The 8 T cell receptor beta chains in this list originate from one sample, sequenced in a study of cytomegalovirus exposure and HLA in healthy donors. The PCR was carried out with 60 Vbeta primers and 13 Jbeta primers. Assay: immunoSEQ multiplex PCR; the TCRdb copy retains only in-frame clones and omits some. The sample lists 120,000 or so clones; approximately 17% were seen once. Sequencing was carried out using PBMCs. These receptors all stem from a female donor in good health and CMV-seropositive.

This clone was detected a few times. This chain connects TRBV7-2 to TRBJ2-3; 11 bases align to TRBD2. This CDR3 comprises 14 residues. Germline trimming cut 1 base from V and 9 bases from J; bases unmatched to any gene: 3. Germline V lookup: CDR1 SGHTA, CDR2 FQGNSA. The CDR3 loop is CASSLGTSGLTQYF. The CDR3 DNA reads as TGTGCCAGCAGCTTAGGGACTAGCGGGCTAACGCAGTATTTT. Full variable domain (remainder filled in from reference TRBV7-2 and TRBJ2-3): GAGVSQSPSNKVTEKGKDVELRCDPISGHTALYWYRQSLGQGLEFLIYFQGNSAPDKSGLPSDRFSAERTGGSVSTLTIQRTQQEDSAVYLCASSLGTSGLTQYFGPGTRLTVL.

This clone appeared a few times. The rearrangement links TRBV5-4 to TRBJ2-7; TRBD2 agrees at 11 bases. This CDR3 spans 15 amino acids. Germline CDR1 and CDR2: SGHNT and YYREEE (reference sequence). The trim removed 1 base at V and 4 bases at J, leaving 4 bases unmatched. The CDR3 nucleotides are TGTGCCAGCAGCTTGATAGCGGGAGGGCCTTACGAGCAGTACTTC. Translation gives CASSLIAGGPYEQYF.

The gene calls are TRBV19 and TRBJ1-1; 8 nucleotides align to TRBD1. The V segment lost 4 bases and the J segment 5 bases; nucleotides outside the gene matches: 12. Germline CDR1 LNHDA, CDR2 SQIVND (reference sequence). This CDR3 comprises 16 residues. The DNA of the CDR3 is TGTGCCAGTAGTAGTTCGGACAGGGTTGTTTGGACTGAAGCTTTCTTT. Translation: CASSSSDRVVWTEAFF.

V usage is TRBV7-2 and J usage is TRBJ2-1, with 10 nucleotides matching TRBD2. The CDR3 is 16 amino acids. Germline trimming cut 5 bases from V and 7 bases from J; bases unmatched to any gene: 11. Per the germline V gene, CDR1 is SGHTA and CDR2 is FQGNSA. CDR3 coding DNA: TGTGCCAGCAGCACCTCGAGCGGGGGGGTTTGGAATGAGCAGTTCTTC. It is translated as CASSTSSGGVWNEQFF.

The chain links TRBV5-1 to TRBJ1-2; 8 bases agree with TRBD1. After removal of 0 bases from V and 2 bases from J, the junction contained 0 bases not matched to a gene. Looked up from germline, CDR1 is SGHRS and CDR2 is YFSETQ. This CDR3 comprises 14 residues. Written as DNA, the CDR3 is TGCGCCAGCAGCTTGGGACAGGGGAACTATGGCTACACCTTC. It yields the protein CASSLGQGNYGYTF.

The chain carries TRBV4-3 and TRBJ2-3; a weak D match, TRBD2 (6 bases). The CDR3 covers 15 residues. Per the germline V gene, CDR1 is LGHNA and CDR2 is YSLEER. The ends were cut back, 1 base at V and 3 bases at J, with 11 bases in the middle. CDR3 DNA: TGCGCCAGCAGCCAAGTTCGGGGGAAAACAGATACGCAGTATTTT. This encodes CASSQVRGKTDTQYF.

This sequence joins TRBV5-1 and TRBJ1-1, with 11 bases fitting TRBD1. The trim removed 4 bases at V and 5 bases at J, leaving 13 bases unmatched. Germline V gene lookup returns CDR1 SGHRS and CDR2 YFSETQ. This CDR3 spans 17 amino acids. The CDR3 bases are TGCGCCAGCAGCCCAGAGGACAGGGGGCGAGCCGGGACTGAAGCTTTCTTT. It translates to CASSPEDRGRAGTEAFF.

This clone was picked up a small number of times. The chain uses TRBV28 and TRBJ1-4, with D possibly TRBD1 on 6 matching bases. Germline-derived CDR1 and CDR2 are MDHEN and SYDVKM. The CDR3 length is 17 residues. V dropped 1 base and J dropped 1 base, with 13 bases sitting between them. CDR3 protein: CASSLLGVGQTNEKLFF. The CDR3, as DNA: TGTGCCAGCAGTTTATTAGGGGTGGGACAAACTAATGAAAAACTGTTTTTT.